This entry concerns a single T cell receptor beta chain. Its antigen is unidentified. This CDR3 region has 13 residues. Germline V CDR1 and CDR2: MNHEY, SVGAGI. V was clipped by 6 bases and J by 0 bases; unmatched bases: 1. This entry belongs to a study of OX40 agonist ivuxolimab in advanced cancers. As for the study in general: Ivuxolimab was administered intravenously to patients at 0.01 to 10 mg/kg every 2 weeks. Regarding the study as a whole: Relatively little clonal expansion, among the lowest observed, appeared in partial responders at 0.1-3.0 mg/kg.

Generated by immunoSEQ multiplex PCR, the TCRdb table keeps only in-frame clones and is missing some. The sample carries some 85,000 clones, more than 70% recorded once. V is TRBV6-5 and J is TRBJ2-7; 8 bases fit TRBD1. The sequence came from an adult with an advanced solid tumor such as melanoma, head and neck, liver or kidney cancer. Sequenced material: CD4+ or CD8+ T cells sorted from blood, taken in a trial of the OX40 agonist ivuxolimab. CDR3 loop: CASRTGVSYEQYF. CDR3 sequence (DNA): TGTGCCAGCAGGACAGGGGTCTCCTACGAGCAGTACTTC.